These T cell receptor beta chains were read from a single sample in a study of T cells in Graves' hyperthyroidism and ophthalmopathy. MiXCR, applied by TCRdb to the multiplex PCR reads, yields one record per CDR3 protein. This table has over 700,000 distinct CDR3 sequences, roughly 40% appearing once. The source material was blood. The receptors come from a man aged 18 to 29 with Graves' hyperthyroidism. Each CDR3 is given with its conserved first and last residue. A D gene is named only where the DNA matches it firmly. The size entry is marked missing in some rows and otherwise reads once, few, many or a size class.

clone_size,d_call,v_call,j_call,cdr3_aa,cdr3_nt
-,TRBD1,TRBV6-2/TRBV6-3,TRBJ1-5,CASSYARDRGPQPQHF,TGTGCCAGCAGTTACGCGAGGGACAGGGGTCCTCAGCCCCAGCATTTT
-,TRBD1,TRBV5-6,TRBJ1-1,CASTWGQGTEAFF,TGTGCCAGCACCTGGGGACAGGGCACTGAAGCTTTCTTT
few,-,TRBV6-5,TRBJ1-4,CASRASGGTNEKLFF,TGTGCCAGCAGAGCATCCGGGGGAACTAATGAAAAACTGTTTTTT
many,-,TRBV10-3,TRBJ1-2,CAISVSDAGYTF,TGTGCCATCAGCGTGTCCGATGCTGGCTACACCTTC
-,-,TRBV19,TRBJ1-1,CASSIIDAVNTEAFF,TGTGCCAGTAGTATAATCGACGCGGTGAACACTGAAGCTTTCTTT
-,TRBD2,TRBV13,TRBJ2-5,CASSALLGLGHETQYF,TGTGCCAGCAGCGCCCTCCTGGGACTAGGGCATGAGACCCAGTACTTC
-,-,TRBV4-1,TRBJ2-7,CASSQEARNYEQYF,TGCGCCAGCAGCCAAGAGGCCAGAAACTACGAGCAGTACTTC
many,TRBD1,TRBV20-1,TRBJ2-5,CSVRGPVETQYF,TGCAGTGTAAGGGGGCCGGTAGAGACCCAGTACTTC
-,-,TRBV6-4,TRBJ1-6,CASSVSIGNSPLHF,TGTGCCAGCAGTGTCTCGATCGGTAATTCACCCCTCCACTTT
-,-,TRBV7-9,TRBJ1-4,CASSWGGATNEKLFF,TGTGCCAGCTCCTGGGGGGGGGCAACTAATGAAAAACTGTTTTTT
-,-,TRBV6-5,TRBJ2-7,CASSYGTGSEQYF,TGTGCCAGCAGTTACGGTACAGGGTCCGAGCAGTACTTC
-,TRBD1,TRBV4-1,TRBJ1-1,CASSHSGTANTEAFF,TGCGCCAGCAGCCACTCCGGGACAGCAAACACTGAAGCTTTCTTT
-,TRBD1,TRBV11-2,TRBJ2-5,CASSEQTGFNQPQYF,TGTGCCAGCAGCGAACAGACAGGGTTCAATCAGCCCCAGTACTTC
-,TRBD2,TRBV7-2,TRBJ2-7,CASSSFSGPSYEQYF,TGTGCCAGCAGCTCATTTAGCGGGCCTTCCTACGAGCAGTACTTC